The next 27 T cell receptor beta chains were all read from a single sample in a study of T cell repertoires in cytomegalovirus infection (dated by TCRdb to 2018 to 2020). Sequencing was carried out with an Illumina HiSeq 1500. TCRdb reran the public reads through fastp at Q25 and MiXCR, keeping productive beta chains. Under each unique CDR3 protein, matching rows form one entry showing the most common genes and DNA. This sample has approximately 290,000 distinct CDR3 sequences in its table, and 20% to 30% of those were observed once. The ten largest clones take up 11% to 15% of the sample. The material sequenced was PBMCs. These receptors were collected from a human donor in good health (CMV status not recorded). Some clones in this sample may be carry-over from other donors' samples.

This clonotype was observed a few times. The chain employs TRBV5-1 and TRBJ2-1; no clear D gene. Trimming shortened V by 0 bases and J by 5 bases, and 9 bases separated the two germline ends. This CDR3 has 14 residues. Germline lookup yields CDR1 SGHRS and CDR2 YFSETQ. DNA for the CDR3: TGCGCCAGCAGCTTGGTTAGAGGCGACAATGAGCAGTTCTTC. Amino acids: CASSLVRGDNEQFF.

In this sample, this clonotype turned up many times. For the CDR3, the DNA is TGTGCCAGCAGCTTACGTCTTACAGGGGGCAATGAGCAGTTCTTC. It codes for CASSLRLTGGNEQFF. The rearrangement uses TRBV7-2 and TRBJ2-1; TRBD1 agrees at 8 bases. The CDR3 has 15 residues. J gave up 6 bases and V 2 bases, and 6 bases lay outside the gene matches. Germline lookup yields CDR1 SGHTA and CDR2 FQGNSA.

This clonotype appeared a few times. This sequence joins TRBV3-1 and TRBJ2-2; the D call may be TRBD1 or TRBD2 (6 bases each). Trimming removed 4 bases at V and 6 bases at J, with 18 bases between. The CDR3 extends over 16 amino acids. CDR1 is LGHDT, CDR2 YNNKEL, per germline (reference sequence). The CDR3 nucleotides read TGTGCCAGCAGCCGATCACCCGGGGGCCATTCCGGGGAGCTGTTTTTT. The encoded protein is CASSRSPGGHSGELFF.

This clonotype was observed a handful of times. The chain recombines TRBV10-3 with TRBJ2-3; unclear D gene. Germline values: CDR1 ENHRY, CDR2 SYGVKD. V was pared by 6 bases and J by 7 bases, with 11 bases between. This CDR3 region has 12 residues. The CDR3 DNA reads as TGTGCCATCAGCCCTAAAGAGCATACGCAGTATTTT. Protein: CAISPKEHTQYF.

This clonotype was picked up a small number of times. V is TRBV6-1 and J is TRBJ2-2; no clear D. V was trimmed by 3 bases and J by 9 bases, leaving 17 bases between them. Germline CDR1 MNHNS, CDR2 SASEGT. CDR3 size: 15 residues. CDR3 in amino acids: CASSETGPLSRELFF. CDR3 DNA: TGTGCCAGCAGTGAGACTGGACCGCTTAGTAGGGAGCTGTTTTTT.

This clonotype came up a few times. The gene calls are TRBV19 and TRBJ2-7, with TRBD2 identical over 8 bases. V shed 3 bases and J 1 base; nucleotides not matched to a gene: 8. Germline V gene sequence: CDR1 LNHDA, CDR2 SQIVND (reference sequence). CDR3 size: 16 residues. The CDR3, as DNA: TGTGCCAGTAGTATCCTAGCGGGCGCGCCGTCCTACGAGCAGTACTTC. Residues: CASSILAGAPSYEQYF.

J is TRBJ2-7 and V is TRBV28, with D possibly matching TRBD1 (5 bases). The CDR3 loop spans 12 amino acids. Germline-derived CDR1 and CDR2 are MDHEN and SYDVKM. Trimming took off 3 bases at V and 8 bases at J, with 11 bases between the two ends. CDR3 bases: TGTGCCAGCAGTTTCAGGGTTGGTAAGCAGTACTTC. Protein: CASSFRVGKQYF.

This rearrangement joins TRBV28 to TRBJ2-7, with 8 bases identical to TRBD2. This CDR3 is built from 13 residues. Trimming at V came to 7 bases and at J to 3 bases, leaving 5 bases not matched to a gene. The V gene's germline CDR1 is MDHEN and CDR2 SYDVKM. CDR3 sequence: CASTRGGLYEQYF. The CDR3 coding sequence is TGTGCCAGCACCCGCGGGGGGCTCTACGAGCAGTACTTC.

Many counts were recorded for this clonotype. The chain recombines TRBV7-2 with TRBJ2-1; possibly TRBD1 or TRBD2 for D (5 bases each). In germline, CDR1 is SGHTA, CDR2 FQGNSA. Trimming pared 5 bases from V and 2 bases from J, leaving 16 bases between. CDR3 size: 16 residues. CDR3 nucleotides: TGTGCCAGCAGCGGGGCCGGGATGCGGGCCTACAATGAGCAGTTCTTC. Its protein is CASSGAGMRAYNEQFF. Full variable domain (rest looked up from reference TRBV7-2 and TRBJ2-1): GAGVSQSPSNKVTEKGKDVELRCDPISGHTALYWYRQSLGQGLEFLIYFQGNSAPDKSGLPSDRFSAERTGGSVSTLTIQRTQQEDSAVYLCASSGAGMRAYNEQFFGPGTRLTVL.

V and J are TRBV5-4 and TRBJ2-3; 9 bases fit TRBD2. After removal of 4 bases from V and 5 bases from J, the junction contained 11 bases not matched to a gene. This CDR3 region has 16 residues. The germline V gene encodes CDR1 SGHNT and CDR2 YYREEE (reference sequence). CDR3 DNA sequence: TGTGCCAGCAGCAGCCCCGTAGCGGGAGTTATAGATACGCAGTATTTT. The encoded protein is CASSSPVAGVIDTQYF. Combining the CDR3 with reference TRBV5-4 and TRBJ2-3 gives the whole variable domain ETGVTQSPTHLIKTRGQQVTLRCSSQSGHNTVSWYQQALGQGPQFIFQYYREEENGRGNFPPRFSGLQFPNYSSELNVNALELDDSALYLCASSSPVAGVIDTQYFGPGTRLTVL.

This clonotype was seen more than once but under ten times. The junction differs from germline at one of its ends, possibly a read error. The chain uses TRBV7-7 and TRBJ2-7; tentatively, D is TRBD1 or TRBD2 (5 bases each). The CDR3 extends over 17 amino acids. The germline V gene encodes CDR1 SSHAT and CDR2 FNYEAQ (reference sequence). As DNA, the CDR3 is TGTGCTAGCAGCTTAGGGACGGGACCAGGGAGCAAGTACGAGCAGTACTTC. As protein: CASSLGTGPGSKYEQYF.

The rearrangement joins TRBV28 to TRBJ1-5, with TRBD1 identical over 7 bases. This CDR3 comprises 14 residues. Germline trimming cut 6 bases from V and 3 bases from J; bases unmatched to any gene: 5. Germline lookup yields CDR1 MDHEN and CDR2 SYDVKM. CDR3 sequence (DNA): TGTGCCAGCAGCCCCGGACAGGCCAATCAGCCCCAGCATTTT. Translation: CASSPGQANQPQHF.

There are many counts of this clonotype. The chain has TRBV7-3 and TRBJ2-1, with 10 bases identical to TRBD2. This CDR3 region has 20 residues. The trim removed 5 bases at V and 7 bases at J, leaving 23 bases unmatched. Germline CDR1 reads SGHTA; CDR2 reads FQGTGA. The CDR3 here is CASSLYPPGLAPPKENEQFF. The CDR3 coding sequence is TGTGCCAGCAGCCTTTATCCGCCGGGACTAGCGCCCCCCAAGGAAAATGAGCAGTTCTTC.

CDR3: CASAWDRPSYEQYF. The CDR3 DNA sequence: TGTGCCAGCGCCTGGGACAGGCCCTCCTACGAGCAGTACTTC. The V gene is TRBV6-2 or TRBV6-3, the J gene TRBJ2-7; TRBD1 aligns across 8 bases. The germline gives CDR1 MNHEY, CDR2 SVGEGT. After removal of 8 bases from V and 0 bases from J, the junction contained 6 bases not matched to a gene. The CDR3 is 14 residues long.

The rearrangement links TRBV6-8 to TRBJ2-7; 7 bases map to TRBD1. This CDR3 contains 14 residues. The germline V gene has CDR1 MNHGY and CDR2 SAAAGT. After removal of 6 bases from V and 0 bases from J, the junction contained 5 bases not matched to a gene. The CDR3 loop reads CASRPTGSSYEQYF. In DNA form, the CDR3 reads TGTGCCAGCAGGCCGACAGGGAGCTCCTACGAGCAGTACTTC.

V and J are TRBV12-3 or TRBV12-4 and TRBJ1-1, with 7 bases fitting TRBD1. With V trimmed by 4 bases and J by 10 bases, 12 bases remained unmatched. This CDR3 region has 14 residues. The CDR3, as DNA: TGTGCCAGCAGTTATTCAGGACAGGCCGTGGGAGCTTTCTTT. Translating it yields CASSYSGQAVGAFF.

CDR3 loop: CSARDLHGAITNYEQYF. The CDR3 DNA sequence: TGCAGTGCTAGAGATTTGCATGGGGCCATAACCAACTACGAGCAGTACTTC. This chain connects TRBV20-1 to TRBJ2-7, with D perhaps TRBD1 (5 bases). Germline assignment: CDR1 DFQATT and CDR2 SNEGSKA (reference sequence). This CDR3 contains 17 residues. The germline V and J ends were trimmed by 0 bases and 3 bases, with 21 bases remaining between them.

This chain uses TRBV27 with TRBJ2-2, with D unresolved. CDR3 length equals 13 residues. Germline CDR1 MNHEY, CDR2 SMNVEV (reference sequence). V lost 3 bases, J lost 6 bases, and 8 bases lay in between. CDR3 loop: CASSFRRAGELFF. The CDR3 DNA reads TGTGCCAGCAGTTTTCGGCGAGCCGGGGAGCTGTTTTTT.

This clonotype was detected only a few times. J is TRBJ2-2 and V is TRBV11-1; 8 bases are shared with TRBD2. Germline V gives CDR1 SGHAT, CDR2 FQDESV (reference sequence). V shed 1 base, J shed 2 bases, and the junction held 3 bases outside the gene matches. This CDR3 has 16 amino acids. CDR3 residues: CASSLGGRTNTGELFF. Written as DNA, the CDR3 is TGTGCCAGCAGCTTAGGCGGGAGGACCAACACCGGGGAGCTGTTTTTT.

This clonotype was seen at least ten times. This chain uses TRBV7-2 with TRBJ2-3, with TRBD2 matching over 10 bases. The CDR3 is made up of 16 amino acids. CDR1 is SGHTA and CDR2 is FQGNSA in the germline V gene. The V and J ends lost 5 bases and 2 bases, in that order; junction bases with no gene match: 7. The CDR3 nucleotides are TGTGCCAGCAGCCTCCGACTAGCGGGCGCCACAGATACGCAGTATTTT. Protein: CASSLRLAGATDTQYF.

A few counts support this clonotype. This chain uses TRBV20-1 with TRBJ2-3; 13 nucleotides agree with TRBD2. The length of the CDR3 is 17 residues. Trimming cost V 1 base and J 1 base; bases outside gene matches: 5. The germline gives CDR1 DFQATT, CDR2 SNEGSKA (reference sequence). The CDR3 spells CSARASGLAGGTDTQYF. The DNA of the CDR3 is TGCAGTGCTAGAGCCTCTGGACTAGCGGGGGGCACAGATACGCAGTATTTT.

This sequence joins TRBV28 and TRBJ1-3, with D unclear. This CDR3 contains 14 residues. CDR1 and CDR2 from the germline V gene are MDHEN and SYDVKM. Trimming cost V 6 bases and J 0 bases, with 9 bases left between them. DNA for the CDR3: TGTGCCAGCAGAGGACCCCTCTCTGGAAACACCATATATTTT. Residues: CASRGPLSGNTIYF.

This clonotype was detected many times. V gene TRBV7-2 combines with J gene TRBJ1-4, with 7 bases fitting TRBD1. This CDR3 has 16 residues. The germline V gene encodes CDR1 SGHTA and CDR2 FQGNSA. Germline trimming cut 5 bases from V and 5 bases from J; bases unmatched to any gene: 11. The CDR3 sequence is CASSPRTGDHNEKLFF. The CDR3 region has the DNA TGTGCCAGCAGCCCCCGGACAGGTGATCACAATGAAAAACTGTTTTTT.

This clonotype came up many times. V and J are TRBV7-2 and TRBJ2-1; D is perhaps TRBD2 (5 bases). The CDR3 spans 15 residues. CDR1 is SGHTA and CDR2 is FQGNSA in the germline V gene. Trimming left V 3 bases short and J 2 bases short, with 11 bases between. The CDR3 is CASSFPTGAYNEQFF. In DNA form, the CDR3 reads TGTGCCAGCAGCTTTCCGACCGGGGCCTACAATGAGCAGTTCTTC.

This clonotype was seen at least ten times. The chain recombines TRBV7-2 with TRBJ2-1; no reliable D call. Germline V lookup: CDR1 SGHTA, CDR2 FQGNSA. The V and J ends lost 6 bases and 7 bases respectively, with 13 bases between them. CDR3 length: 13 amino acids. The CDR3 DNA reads TGTGCCAGCAGTTCGGAGCCTGCTAATGAGCAGTTCTTC. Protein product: CASSSEPANEQFF.

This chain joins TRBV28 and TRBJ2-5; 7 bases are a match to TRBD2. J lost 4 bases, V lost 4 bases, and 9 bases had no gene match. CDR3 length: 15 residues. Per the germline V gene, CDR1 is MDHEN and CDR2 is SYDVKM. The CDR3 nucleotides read TGTGCCAGCAGTTCAGCTAGCGGACGGGGAGAGACCCAGTACTTC. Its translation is CASSSASGRGETQYF. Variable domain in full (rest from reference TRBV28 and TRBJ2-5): DVKVTQSSRYLVKRTGEKVFLECVQDMDHENMFWYRQDPGLGLRLIYFSYDVKMKEKGDIPEGYSVSREKKERFSLILESASTNQTSMYLCASSSASGRGETQYFGPGTRLLVL.

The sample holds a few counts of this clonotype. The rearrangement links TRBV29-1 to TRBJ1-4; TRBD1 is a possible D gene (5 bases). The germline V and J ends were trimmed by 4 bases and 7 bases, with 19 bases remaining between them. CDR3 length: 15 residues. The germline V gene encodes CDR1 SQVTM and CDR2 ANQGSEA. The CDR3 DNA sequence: TGCAGCGTTGCCCTTATGGAAGGAAGGGGTGAAAAACTGTTTTTT. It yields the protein CSVALMEGRGEKLFF.